Presented here are 27 T cell receptor beta chains from one specimen sequenced in a study of T cell repertoires in cytomegalovirus infection. These receptors' targets are unknown. TCRdb analysed the reads with MiXCR anew, one entry per CDR3 protein. This sample has about 770,000 distinct CDR3 sequences; about 28% occur once, and the top ten carry 13%. The source material was cultured CD8+ T cells from PBMCs, sampled from culture after CMV antigen stimulation. The receptors were sampled from a human donor in good health (CMV status not recorded). Some clones in this sample may be carry-over from other donors' samples.

This rearrangement joins TRBV6-6 to TRBJ2-1; D assignment may be TRBD1 or TRBD2 (7 bases each). The ends were cut back, 1 base at V and 6 bases at J, with 22 bases in the middle. This CDR3 has 18 amino acids. Germline V CDR1 and CDR2: MNHNY, SVGAGI (reference sequence). The CDR3: CASSYFSLTGRVGNEQFF. CDR3 in DNA: TGTGCCAGCAGTTACTTCTCCCTGACAGGGAGGGTCGGCAATGAGCAGTTCTTC.

This sequence joins TRBV7-6 and TRBJ1-3; the D is unclear. V was shortened by 8 bases and J by 9 bases, with 17 bases between the two germline ends. Germline CDR1 and CDR2: SGHVS and FNYEAQ. This CDR3 region has 13 residues. The CDR3 DNA sequence: TGTGCCAGCCAGCGGGTCTTGGAAATCACCATATATTTT. Amino acid sequence: CASQRVLEITIYF.

The J gene is TRBJ2-5, the V gene TRBV6-1; no clear D gene. Germline lookup yields CDR1 MNHNS and CDR2 SASEGT. This CDR3 spans 13 amino acids. Trimming left V 5 bases short and J 2 bases short, with 9 bases between. The CDR3 nucleotides read TGTGCCAGCAGTTACATCTATCAAGAGACCCAGTACTTC. It specifies CASSYIYQETQYF.

V gene TRBV2 combines with J gene TRBJ1-1; no clear D. In germline, CDR1 is SNHLY, CDR2 FYNNEI. The CDR3 consists of 14 residues. V lost 3 bases, J lost 5 bases, and 13 bases lay in between. CDR3 region: CASSDGRIMTEAFF. The CDR3 DNA sequence: TGTGCCAGCAGTGATGGCAGGATCATGACTGAAGCTTTCTTT.

The V call is TRBV6-5, the J call TRBJ1-1; 8 bases map to TRBD1. The CDR3 has 14 residues. Unmatched junction bases numbered 9, after V lost 4 bases and J lost 8 bases. CDR1 MNHEY and CDR2 SVGAGI come from the germline V gene. The CDR3 DNA reads as TGTGCCAGCAGTTGGGACAGGAAGGCGAGGGAAGCTTTCTTT. It specifies CASSWDRKAREAFF.

This clonotype has a count of ten or more. The V gene is TRBV7-8, the J gene TRBJ2-1, with D perhaps TRBD2 (6 bases). Germline loops: CDR1 SGHVS, CDR2 FQNEAQ. CDR3 length: 16 residues. V shed 3 bases and J shed 3 bases, with 15 bases lying between them. CDR3 bases: TGTGCCAGCAGCTTGCCCAAGGCGGGACTCTACAATGAGCAGTTCTTC. It yields the protein CASSLPKAGLYNEQFF. The full variable domain, rest sourced from reference TRBV7-8 and TRBJ2-1, is GAGVSQSPRYKVAKRGQDVALRCDPISGHVSLFWYQQALGQGPEFLTYFQNEAQLDKSGLPSDRFFAERPEGSVSTLKIQRTQQEDSAVYLCASSLPKAGLYNEQFFGPGTRLTVL.

This clonotype has at least ten counts. This sequence joins TRBV7-2 and TRBJ2-7; TRBD2 aligns across 7 bases. There are 13 residues in the CDR3. Trimming removed 5 bases from V and 3 bases from J; junction bases left unmatched: 4. The germline V gene encodes CDR1 SGHTA and CDR2 FQGNSA. As DNA, the CDR3 is TGTGCCAGCAGCAACGGGGGGAACTACGAGCAGTACGTC. This translates into CASSNGGNYEQYV.

The rearrangement links TRBV29-1 to TRBJ1-2, with D uncertain. The germline gives CDR1 SQVTM, CDR2 ANQGSEA. This CDR3 is built from 15 residues. The germline V and J ends were trimmed by 1 base and 4 bases, with 16 bases remaining between them. CDR3 DNA: TGCAGCGTTGAAGGGGCAGGCCGAGTAGGCTATGGCTACACCTTC. Protein: CSVEGAGRVGYGYTF.

The genes are TRBV9 and TRBJ2-1; 8 nucleotides match TRBD1. The germline V gene has CDR1 SGDLS and CDR2 YYNGEE. The CDR3 contains 15 residues. Trimming took 2 bases from V and 4 from J; bases not matched to a gene: 5. CDR3 residues: CASSVGTGEYNEQFF. The CDR3 DNA is TGTGCCAGCAGCGTCGGGACAGGCGAGTACAATGAGCAGTTCTTC.

The rearrangement joins TRBV6-2 or TRBV6-3 to TRBJ2-1; D ambiguous. Trimming pared 2 bases from V and 3 bases from J, leaving 17 bases between. The CDR3 contains 17 residues. From germline, CDR1 is MNHEY and CDR2 SVGEGT. As DNA, the CDR3 is TGTGCCAGCAGTTACGCTAGTGGCAGTCTAGGCTACAATGAGCAGTTCTTC. Encoded protein: CASSYASGSLGYNEQFF.

The CDR3 reads CASSSGSGGDQETQYF. CDR3 DNA: TGTGCCAGCAGTTCCGGTAGCGGGGGGGACCAAGAGACCCAGTACTTC. The rearrangement uses TRBV6-1 and TRBJ2-5; TRBD2 matches at 11 bases. Trimming cost V 5 bases and J 0 bases; bases outside gene matches: 5. The CDR3 extends over 16 amino acids. The germline CDR1 and CDR2 sequences are MNHNS and SASEGT.

The rearrangement links TRBV19 to TRBJ1-2, with D unclear. The CDR3 is 11 amino acids. Germline CDR1 and CDR2: LNHDA and SQIVND (reference sequence). V lost 3 bases to trimming and J lost 13 bases, with 12 bases between them. CDR3 in DNA: TGTGCCAGTAGTATCTTAGGGCAAGTCACCTTC. Translation gives CASSILGQVTF.

This chain uses TRBV4-1 with TRBJ2-3, with unresolved D. V lost 2 bases and J lost 1, with 7 bases in between. The CDR3 length is 14 residues. Germline CDR1 reads MGHRA; CDR2 reads YSYEKL. CDR3 nucleotides: TGCGCCAGCAGCCAACTTTTTGGCACAGATACGCAGTATTTT. Translating it yields CASSQLFGTDTQYF.

This clonotype was recorded once. This chain joins TRBV29-1 and TRBJ2-1; D unclear. Germline CDR1 is SQVTM and CDR2 is ANQGSEA. This CDR3 region has 14 residues. Trimming left V 0 bases short and J 4 bases short, with 10 bases between. In nucleotides, the CDR3 is TGCAGCGTTGAAGACAGATCAGCGTACAATGAGCAGTTCTTC. This codes for CSVEDRSAYNEQFF.

This clonotype was picked up many times. The chain links TRBV7-9 to TRBJ1-2, with D hard to call. Germline V gives CDR1 SEHNR, CDR2 FQNEAQ (reference sequence). With 5 bases removed from V and 0 bases from J, the gap between germline ends came to 16 bases. This CDR3 is 16 amino acids long. CDR3 sequence: CASSADRLDANYGYTF. The CDR3 bases are TGTGCCAGCAGCGCCGATAGGCTGGATGCTAACTATGGCTACACCTTC.

The chain uses TRBV5-1 and TRBJ2-7; the D call may be TRBD1 or TRBD2 (5 bases each). Trimming took off 3 bases at V and 3 bases at J, with 16 bases between the two ends. CDR3 length: 15 amino acids. The germline CDR1 and CDR2 sequences are SGHRS and YFSETQ. The DNA of the CDR3 is TGCGCCAGCAGCTCCAGCCGGGACGGATACTACGAGCAGTACTTC. Its translation: CASSSSRDGYYEQYF.

The CDR3 DNA is TGTGCCAGCAGCTCCCGTGGACAGGGAATGAGTGGCTACACCTTC. Translation: CASSSRGQGMSGYTF. This chain links TRBV11-2 with TRBJ1-2; TRBD1 matches at 8 bases. Looked up from germline, CDR1 is SGHAT and CDR2 is FQNNGV. This CDR3 contains 15 residues. After removal of 4 bases from V and 7 bases from J, the junction contained 11 bases not matched to a gene.

The rearrangement links TRBV6-1 to TRBJ2-1, with 7 positions matching TRBD2. There are 14 residues in the CDR3. Germline CDR1 is MNHNS and CDR2 is SASEGT. Trimming cost V 2 bases and J 6 bases; bases outside gene matches: 4. The CDR3: CASSERVAGNEQFF. Here the CDR3 DNA reads TGTGCCAGCAGTGAAAGGGTAGCGGGCAATGAGCAGTTCTTC.

The V gene is TRBV14, the J gene TRBJ2-1; TRBD1 is a possible D gene (5 bases). Germline CDR1 is SGHDN and CDR2 is FVKESK. Trimming cost V 0 bases and J 4 bases, with 16 bases left between them. This CDR3 is built from 17 residues. The CDR3 region is CASSQDWARVEYNEQFF. Written as DNA, the CDR3 is TGTGCCAGCAGCCAAGATTGGGCCAGGGTGGAATACAATGAGCAGTTCTTC.

This clonotype has only a few counts. This chain joins TRBV4-2 and TRBJ1-5; D possibly corresponds to TRBD1 (6 bases). Germline V gene lookup returns CDR1 LGHNA and CDR2 YNFKEQ. The CDR3 has 15 amino acids. With 0 bases removed from V and 3 bases from J, the gap between germline ends came to 9 bases. For the CDR3, the DNA is TGTGCCAGCAGCCAAGAAGGACAGCTCAATCAGCCCCAGCATTTT. Its translation: CASSQEGQLNQPQHF.

J is TRBJ2-7 and V is TRBV28, with 9 bases lining up with TRBD2. This CDR3 has 15 residues. Germline loops: CDR1 MDHEN, CDR2 SYDVKM. V lost 6 bases, J lost 4 bases, and 10 bases stayed unmatched. The CDR3 sequence is CASRSGTSSHYEQYV. CDR3 nucleotide sequence: TGTGCCAGCAGGTCCGGGACTAGCAGCCATTACGAGCAGTACGTC.

CDR3: CASTKQGNGGYTF. The CDR3 nucleotides are TGTGCCAGCACCAAACAGGGTAATGGTGGCTACACCTTC. This rearrangement joins TRBV7-2 to TRBJ1-2; D is perhaps TRBD1 (6 bases). Per germline, CDR1 SGHTA and CDR2 FQGNSA. Trimming pared 7 bases from V and 7 bases from J, leaving 16 bases between. The CDR3 contains 13 residues. Full variable domain (remainder filled in from reference TRBV7-2 and TRBJ1-2): GAGVSQSPSNKVTEKGKDVELRCDPISGHTALYWYRQSLGQGLEFLIYFQGNSAPDKSGLPSDRFSAERTGGSVSTLTIQRTQQEDSAVYLCASTKQGNGGYTFGSGTRLTVV.

This clonotype was detected only a few times. The chain joins TRBV7-9 to TRBJ2-1; the D gene is possibly TRBD1 (6 bases). The CDR3 sequence is 14 residues long. Between the trimmed V and J ends, which lost 8 bases and 1 base, there was a span of 12 bases. In germline, CDR1 is SEHNR, CDR2 FQNEAQ (reference sequence). Written as DNA, the CDR3 is TGTGCCAGCGGCCACAGGGATTCCTACAATGAGCAGTTCTTC. Its translation is CASGHRDSYNEQFF.

This clonotype was picked up a small number of times. In DNA form, the CDR3 reads TGTGCCAGCATCCTTTCCGGGACCTACGAGCAGTACTTC. Protein sequence: CASILSGTYEQYF. This chain joins TRBV7-9 and TRBJ2-7, with TRBD2 as a possible D gene (5 bases). The CDR3 extends over 13 amino acids. Trimming stripped 7 bases from V and 2 bases from J, with 12 bases between. Per germline, CDR1 SEHNR and CDR2 FQNEAQ (reference sequence).

In its sample, this clonotype was seen a few times. The rearrangement uses TRBV4-1 and TRBJ1-1, with D possibly TRBD1 on 6 matching bases. V dropped 6 bases and J dropped 6 bases, with 17 bases sitting between them. There are 14 residues in the CDR3. Germline loops: CDR1 MGHRA, CDR2 YSYEKL. The CDR3 DNA reads TGCGCCAGCAGTCCACAGGGCCTGGGCGCTGAAGCTTTCTTT. Protein sequence: CASSPQGLGAEAFF.

This chain connects TRBV19 to TRBJ2-3, with 9 bases aligning to TRBD2. The germline V gene has CDR1 LNHDA and CDR2 SQIVND (reference sequence). This CDR3 comprises 15 residues. Trimming took 5 bases from V and 2 from J; bases not matched to a gene: 5. The DNA of the CDR3 is TGTGCCAGTAGTCTGACTAGCGGATTCACAGATACGCAGTATTTT. Its translation is CASSLTSGFTDTQYF. Drawing the rest from reference TRBV19 and TRBJ2-3, the complete variable domain is DGGITQSPKYLFRKEGQNVTLSCEQNLNHDAMYWYRQDPGQGLRLIYYSQIVNDFQKGDIAEGYSVSREKKESFPLTVTSAQKNPTAFYLCASSLTSGFTDTQYFGPGTRLTVL.

This chain uses TRBV10-3 with TRBJ2-7; tentative D call: TRBD1 (6 bases). In germline, CDR1 is ENHRY, CDR2 SYGVKD. Trimming took 7 bases from V and 2 from J, leaving 24 bases between them. The CDR3 is 17 amino acids. CDR3 in amino acids: CAIMGQGKFSMAYEQYF. CDR3 coding DNA: TGTGCCATCATGGGCCAGGGGAAATTCTCAATGGCCTACGAGCAGTACTTC.